Listed here is a single T cell receptor (beta chain). Its antigen has not been determined. No clone much larger than this one lies a single base away; base qualities are absent. The entry originates in a study of shared clonotypes between healthy human individuals (dated by TCRdb to 2020 to 2022). A note on the overall study: The cohort included a few men and a couple of women between 18 and 49 years of age. Per donor, three plates each were used for CD4 naive and CD4 memory, two for CD8 naive, and one for CD8 memory. Blood TCR repertoires of five healthy adults were deeply sequenced to estimate repertoire size and the extent of clonotype sharing between individuals. To increase sequencing depth and limit assay-specific biases, different laboratories used diverse techniques to prepare libraries and sequence TCR repertoires. Leukapheresis yielded between about 0.85 and 9 billion PBMCs per donor.

From cysteine to phenylalanine, the CDR3 is 16 amino acids long. Only the CDR3 DNA is retained, 48 bases long and in frame from the first base. The germline V gene supplies CDR1 MNHEY and CDR2 SVGAGI. Trimming costs V 4 bases and J 2 bases, and their ends lie 18 bases apart. For the CD8 naive samples, CD45RO-negative cells were positively selected for CCR7, yielding a CD45RA+CCR7+ population from which TemRA cells were excluded. The donors were healthy, HIV-negative adults with no recently reported acute infections or vaccinations. All donors were Caucasian adults living in Nashville, Tennessee, USA. Blood was obtained by leukapheresis, after which PBMCs were separated by Ficoll-Histopaque density gradient centrifugation and cryopreserved in liquid nitrogen vapor phase. Analytical flow cytometry was used to check the purity and quantity of every magnetically sorted T cell population. Each sorted fraction had its genomic DNA isolated and then quantified by UV absorbance on a Nanodrop 2000c.

The full study reports these points: Estimated clonotype richness was generally larger for naive than for memory subsets. Across four donors, approximately 4.6% of naive CD4, roughly 3.5% of naive CD8, 2% to 2.5% of memory CD4, and about 0.44% of memory CD8 clonotypes were shared. The genetic and exposure-history diversity represented was limited by the small number of donors. Pairwise subsampling indicated that sequencing depth was expected to affect the degree of clonotype sharing among donors. Compared with non-shared clonotypes, the clonotypes found in all four sorted-subset donors had higher generation probabilities. Only blood was sampled, and tissue TCR repertoires likely differ from those in blood. Even with the large sequencing depth, rarefaction of the sorted-subset datasets indicated that sequencing was incomplete.

TCR CDR3 regions were amplified from genomic DNA by multiplex PCR using the deep immunoSEQ assay. Genomic DNA extracted from each cell subset was distributed evenly over all wells of several immunoSEQ 96-well plates, and each plate served as one replicate. For sorted subsets, each replicate PCR was loaded with roughly 200 ng genomic DNA, equivalent to about 33,000 T cell genomes. Purified libraries were measured with a Qubit 3.0 fluorometer, size-checked on a Bioanalyzer 2100, and measured again with the KAPA Library Quantification kit. Every immunoSEQ 96-well plate was sequenced on a dedicated single-read 150-cycle Illumina NextSeq 550 flow cell. The paper's data handling went like this. The immunoSEQ output contained only junctional sequences without quality scores, so filtering could not match that applied to full-length reads. Sequences were annotated with PyIR, a Python wrapper for IgBLAST v1.9, and V/J genes and CDR3 were assigned using IMGT germline references. Reads with weak V/J assignments (E-value above 1e-6), missing CDR3, stop codons, out-of-frame junctions, or ambiguous translated residues were removed. V3J clonotypes were defined by identical inferred V gene, J gene, and CDR3 amino acid sequence. Percentage overlap between repertoires was computed as shared unique clonotypes divided by the size of the smaller repertoire. Repertoire richness was assessed with RTK rarefaction, the Chao1 estimator, and Recon v2.1 estimates of unobserved clonotypes. OLGA was used to compute generation probabilities for all TCRbeta clonotypes that the gDNA method yielded from a handful of donors. In its TCRdb copy, this immuneACCESS table keeps in-frame sequences only and misses some clones. Where compared with another copy, unresolved V genes explain less than half of these, and the others have no known cause. V, J and clone size derive from that table, while D and trimming were established from the DNA sequence. The sample profile shows some 2 million clones; roughly 94% of them were found once. 0.85% to 1.2% of the sample belongs to the ten largest clones.

Recombination joined TRBV6-5 with TRBJ2-7, with a weak D call of TRBD1 (6 bases match). The sample taken for sequencing was naive CD8+ T cells sorted from blood. In light of the paper, this sample's cell subset or site label describes: CD45RA+CCR7+. This TCR was sampled from a man between 18 and 35 years old in good health. The DNA sequence is given as TGTGCCAGCAGTTCACCATCCCAGGGGTCTACCTACGAGCAGTACTTC. This encodes CASSSPSQGSTYEQYF.